One sample yielded the 11 T cell receptor beta chains listed below, sequenced in a study of T cell changes during pregnancy in multiple sclerosis. Generated by immunoSEQ multiplex PCR, the TCRdb table keeps only in-frame clones and is missing some. The profile shows roughly 93,000 clones, approximately 92% of them singletons. This material consisted of peripheral blood, taken after pregnancy. Source of these receptors: a female donor with multiple sclerosis, enrolled in a pregnancy study.

The chain employs TRBV5-1 and TRBJ2-7; D not certain. The germline V gene has CDR1 SGHRS and CDR2 YFSETQ. The CDR3 spans 14 residues. V dropped 6 bases and J dropped 2 bases, with 15 bases sitting between them. CDR3 DNA sequence: TGCGCCAGCAACAACCTTAAGAATCCCTACGAGCAGTACTTC. This gives the protein CASNNLKNPYEQYF.

This clone was counted a single time. This chain links TRBV30 with TRBJ1-3; maybe TRBD1 (5 bases). CDR1 is GTSNPN and CDR2 is SVGIG in the germline V gene (reference sequence). Trimming took off 3 bases at V and 2 bases at J, with 17 bases between the two ends. The CDR3 contains 16 residues. The CDR3 bases are TGTGCCTGGAGCCATGAGTGGGGGGATCCTGGAAACACCATATATTTT. Translating gives CAWSHEWGDPGNTIYF.

This clone was seen more than once but under ten times. The chain uses TRBV18 and TRBJ1-1; 11 bases match TRBD1. CDR1 is KGHSH and CDR2 is LQKENI in the germline V gene. The V and J ends lost 3 bases and 2 bases, in that order; junction bases with no gene match: 11. The CDR3 is 18 residues long. The CDR3 nucleotides are TGTGCCAGCTCACCCCCGGGACAGGGGGTACCGGGTAACACTGAAGCTTTCTTT. It specifies CASSPPGQGVPGNTEAFF.

The chain employs TRBV19 and TRBJ2-4; a weak D match, TRBD2 (5 bases). Trimming removed 6 bases at V and 0 bases at J, with 18 bases between. CDR3 size: 17 residues. Germline assignment: CDR1 LNHDA and CDR2 SQIVND (reference sequence). This CDR3 is CASSTRWTDLAKNIQYF. CDR3 bases: TGTGCCAGTAGCACAAGGTGGACTGATCTAGCCAAAAACATTCAGTACTTC.

V is TRBV10-3 and J is TRBJ2-1; TRBD2 might be the D (6 bases). Trimming took 11 bases from V and 8 from J, leaving 22 bases between them. Germline lookup yields CDR1 ENHRY and CDR2 SYGVKD. This CDR3 spans 14 amino acids. The CDR3 sequence: CASAGGGNGDEQFF. DNA of the CDR3: TGTGCCTCAGCAGGAGGCGGGAATGGGGATGAGCAGTTCTTC.

This CDR3 reads CASSSGDSSFEQYF. CDR3 nucleotides: TGTGCCAGCAGCTCAGGGGACAGCTCGTTCGAGCAGTACTTC. This rearrangement joins TRBV7-2 to TRBJ2-7; 7 bases fit TRBD1. CDR1 and CDR2 (germline): SGHTA, FQGNSA. J lost 6 bases, V lost 4 bases, and 9 bases had no gene match. This CDR3 contains 14 residues.

This clone was counted a single time. The V gene is TRBV19, the J gene TRBJ2-7; possibly TRBD2 for D (5 bases). The CDR3 consists of 13 residues. Germline CDR1 is LNHDA and CDR2 is SQIVND (reference sequence). Trimming cost V 5 bases and J 2 bases, with 10 bases left between them. The CDR3 bases are TGTGCCAGTAGTCCGAGGGTACCCTACGAGCAGTACTTC. This translates into CASSPRVPYEQYF.

This chain uses TRBV5-1 with TRBJ1-3, with 7 bases that match TRBD1. V was pared by 4 bases and J by 0 bases, with 7 bases of the junction left unmatched. CDR1 and CDR2 (germline): SGHRS, YFSETQ. The length of the CDR3 is 16 residues. The CDR3 DNA follows: TGCGCCAGCAGCGAAGGGACAGCTCCCTCTGGAAACACCATATATTTT. This encodes CASSEGTAPSGNTIYF.

This clone was seen only once. The CDR3 protein is CAIGAGGHYGYTF. In nucleotides, the CDR3 is TGTGCCATCGGTGCGGGGGGTCACTATGGCTACACCTTC. The gene calls are TRBV10-3 and TRBJ1-2; perhaps TRBD1 as D (5 bases). The CDR3 is 13 residues long. Germline values: CDR1 ENHRY, CDR2 SYGVKD. V lost 8 bases to trimming and J lost 3 bases, with 13 bases between them.

This chain uses TRBV6-6 with TRBJ2-5; D possibly corresponds to TRBD1 (6 bases). Per the germline V gene, CDR1 is MNHNY and CDR2 is SVGAGI (reference sequence). Trimming cost V 5 bases and J 2 bases, with 9 bases left between them. The CDR3 totals 13 residues. The CDR3, as DNA: TGTGCCAGCAGTAAGGACAGACAAGAGACCCAGTACTTC. Translating gives CASSKDRQETQYF.

This chain connects TRBV4-1 to TRBJ2-7; 8 positions agree with TRBD2. The CDR3 is 14 residues long. CDR1 is MGHRA and CDR2 is YSYEKL in the germline V gene. V was clipped by 2 bases and J by 5 bases; unmatched bases: 5. The CDR3 nucleotides are TGCGCCAGCAGCCAAACGATTAGCGGGGACGAGCAGTACTTC. It translates to CASSQTISGDEQYF.